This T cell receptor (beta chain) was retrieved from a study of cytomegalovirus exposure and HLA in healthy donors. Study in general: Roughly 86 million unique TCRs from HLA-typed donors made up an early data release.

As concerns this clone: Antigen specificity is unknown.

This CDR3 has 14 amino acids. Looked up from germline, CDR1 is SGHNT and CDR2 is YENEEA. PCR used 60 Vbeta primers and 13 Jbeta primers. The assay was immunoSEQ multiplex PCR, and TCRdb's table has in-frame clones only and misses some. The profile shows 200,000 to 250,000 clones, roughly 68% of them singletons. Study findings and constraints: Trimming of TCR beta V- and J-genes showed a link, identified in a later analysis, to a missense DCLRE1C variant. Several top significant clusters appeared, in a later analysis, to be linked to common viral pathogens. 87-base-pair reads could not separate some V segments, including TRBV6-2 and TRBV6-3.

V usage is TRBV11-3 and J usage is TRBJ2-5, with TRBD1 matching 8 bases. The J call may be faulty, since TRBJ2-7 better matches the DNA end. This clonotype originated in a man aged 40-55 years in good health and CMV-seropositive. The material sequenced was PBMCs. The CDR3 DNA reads TGTGCCAGCAGCTCCGGACAGGGTAGTCACGAGCAGTACTTC. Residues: CASSSGQGSHEQYF.